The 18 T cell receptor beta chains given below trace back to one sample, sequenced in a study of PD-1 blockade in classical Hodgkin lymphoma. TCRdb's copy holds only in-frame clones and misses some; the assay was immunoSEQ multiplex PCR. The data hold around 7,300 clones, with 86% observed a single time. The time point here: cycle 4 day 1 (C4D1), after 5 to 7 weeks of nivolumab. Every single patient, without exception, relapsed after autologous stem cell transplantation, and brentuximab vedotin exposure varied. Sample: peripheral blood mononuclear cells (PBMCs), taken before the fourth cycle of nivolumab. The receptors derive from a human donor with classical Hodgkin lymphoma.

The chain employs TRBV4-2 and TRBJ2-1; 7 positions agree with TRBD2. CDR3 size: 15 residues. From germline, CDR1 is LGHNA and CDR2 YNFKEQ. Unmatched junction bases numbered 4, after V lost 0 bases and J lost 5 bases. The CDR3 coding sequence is TGTGCCAGCAGCCAAGAACCTAGCGGTCACAATGAGCAGTTCTTC. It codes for CASSQEPSGHNEQFF.

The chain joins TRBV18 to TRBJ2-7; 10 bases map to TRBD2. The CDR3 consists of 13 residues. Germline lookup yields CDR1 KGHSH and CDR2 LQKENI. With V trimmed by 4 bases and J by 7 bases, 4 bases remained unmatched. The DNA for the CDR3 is TGTGCCAGCTCACTGCGGACTAGCGGAGAGCAGTACGTC. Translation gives CASSLRTSGEQYV.

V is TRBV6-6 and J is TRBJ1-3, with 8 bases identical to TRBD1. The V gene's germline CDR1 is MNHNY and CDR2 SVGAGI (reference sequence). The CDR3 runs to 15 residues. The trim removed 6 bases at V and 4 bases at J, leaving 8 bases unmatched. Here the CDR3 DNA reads TGTGCCAGCAGACAGCAGGGGGCGGGAGGAAACACCATATATTTT. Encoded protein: CASRQQGAGGNTIYF.

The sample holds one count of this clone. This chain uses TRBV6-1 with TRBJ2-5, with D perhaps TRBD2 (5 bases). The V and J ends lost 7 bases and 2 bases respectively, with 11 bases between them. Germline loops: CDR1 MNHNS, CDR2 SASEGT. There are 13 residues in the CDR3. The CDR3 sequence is CASTRAEQETQYF. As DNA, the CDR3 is TGTGCCAGCACCAGAGCGGAACAAGAGACCCAGTACTTC.

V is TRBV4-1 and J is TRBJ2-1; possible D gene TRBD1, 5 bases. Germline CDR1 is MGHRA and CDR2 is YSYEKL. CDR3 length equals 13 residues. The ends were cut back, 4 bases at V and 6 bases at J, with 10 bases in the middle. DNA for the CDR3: TGCGCCAGCAGCCCGAAAAGGGGCAATGAGCAGTTCTTC. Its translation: CASSPKRGNEQFF.

The CDR3 here is CASSNRDRGNSPLHF. In DNA form, the CDR3 reads TGTGCCAGTAGCAACCGGGACAGGGGAAATTCACCCCTCCACTTT. This chain connects TRBV19 to TRBJ1-6, with TRBD1 identical over 10 bases. The CDR3 extends over 15 amino acids. Germline CDR1 reads LNHDA; CDR2 reads SQIVND (reference sequence). Trimming took 6 bases from V and 7 from J; bases not matched to a gene: 6.

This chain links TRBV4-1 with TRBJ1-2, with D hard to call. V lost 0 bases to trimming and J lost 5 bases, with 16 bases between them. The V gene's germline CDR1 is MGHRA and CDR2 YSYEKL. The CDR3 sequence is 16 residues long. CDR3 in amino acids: CASSQEAVGAHYGYTF. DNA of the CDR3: TGCGCCAGCAGCCAAGAAGCGGTAGGTGCACATTATGGCTACACCTTC.

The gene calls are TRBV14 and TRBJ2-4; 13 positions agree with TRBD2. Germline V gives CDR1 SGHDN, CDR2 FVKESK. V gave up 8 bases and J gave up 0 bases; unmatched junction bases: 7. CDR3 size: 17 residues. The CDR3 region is CASPPGLAGRAKNIQYF. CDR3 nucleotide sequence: TGTGCCAGCCCGCCGGGACTAGCGGGGCGAGCCAAAAACATTCAGTACTTC.

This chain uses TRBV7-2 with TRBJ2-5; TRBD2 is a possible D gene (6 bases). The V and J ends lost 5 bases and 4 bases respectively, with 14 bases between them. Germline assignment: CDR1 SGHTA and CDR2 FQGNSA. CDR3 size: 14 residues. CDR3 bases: TGTGCCAGCAGCCATCGGAGGGGCGGAGAGACCCAGTACTTC. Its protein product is CASSHRRGGETQYF.

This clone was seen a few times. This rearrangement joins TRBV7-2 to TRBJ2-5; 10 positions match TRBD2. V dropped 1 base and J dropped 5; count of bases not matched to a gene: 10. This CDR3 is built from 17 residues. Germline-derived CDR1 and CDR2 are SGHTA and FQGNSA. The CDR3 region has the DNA TGTGCCAGCAGCTTAGGAAACCTAGCGGGAGCAGGGGAGACCCAGTACTTC. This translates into CASSLGNLAGAGETQYF.

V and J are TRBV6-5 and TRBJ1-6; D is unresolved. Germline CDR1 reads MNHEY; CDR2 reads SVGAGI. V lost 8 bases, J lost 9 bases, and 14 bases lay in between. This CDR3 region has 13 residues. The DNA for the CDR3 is TGTGCCAGCTCCCTCTCCCCGGTTTCACCCCTCCACTTT. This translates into CASSLSPVSPLHF.

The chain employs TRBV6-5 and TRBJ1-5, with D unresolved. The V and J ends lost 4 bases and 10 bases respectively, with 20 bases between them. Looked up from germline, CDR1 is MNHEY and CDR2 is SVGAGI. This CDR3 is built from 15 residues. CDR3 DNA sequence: TGTGCCAGCAGTTCGAACCAGAATCATGGTAGCCCCCAGCATTTT. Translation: CASSSNQNHGSPQHF.

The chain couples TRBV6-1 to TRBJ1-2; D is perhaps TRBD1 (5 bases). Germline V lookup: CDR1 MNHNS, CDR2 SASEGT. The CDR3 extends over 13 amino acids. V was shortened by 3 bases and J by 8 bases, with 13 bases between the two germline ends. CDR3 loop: CASSEQGFGGYTF. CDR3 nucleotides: TGTGCCAGCAGTGAGCAGGGCTTTGGGGGCTACACCTTC.

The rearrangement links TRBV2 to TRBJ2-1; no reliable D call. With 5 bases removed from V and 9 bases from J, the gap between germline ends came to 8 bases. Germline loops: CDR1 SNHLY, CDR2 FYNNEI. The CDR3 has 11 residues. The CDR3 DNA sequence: TGTGCCAGCAGTCGGACGCGTGAGCAGTTCTTC. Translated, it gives CASSRTREQFF. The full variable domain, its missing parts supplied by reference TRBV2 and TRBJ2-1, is EPEVTQTPSHQVTQMGQEVILRCVPISNHLYFYWYRQILGQKVEFLVSFYNNEISEKSEIFDDQFSVERPDGSNFTLKIRSTKLEDSAMYFCASSRTREQFFGPGTRLTVL.

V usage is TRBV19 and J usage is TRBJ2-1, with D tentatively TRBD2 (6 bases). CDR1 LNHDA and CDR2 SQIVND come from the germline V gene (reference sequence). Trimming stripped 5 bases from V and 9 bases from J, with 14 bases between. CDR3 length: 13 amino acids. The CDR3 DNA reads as TGTGCCAGTAGTCGTCGGGGGTTCGCTGAGCAGTTCTTC. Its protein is CASSRRGFAEQFF.

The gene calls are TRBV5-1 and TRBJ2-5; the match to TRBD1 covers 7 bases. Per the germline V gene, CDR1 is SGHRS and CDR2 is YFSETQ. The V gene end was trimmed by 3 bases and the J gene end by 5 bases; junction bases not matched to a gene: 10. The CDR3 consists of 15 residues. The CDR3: CASSSRDSPRETQYF. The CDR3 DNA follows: TGCGCCAGCAGCTCCCGGGACAGCCCCCGGGAGACCCAGTACTTC.

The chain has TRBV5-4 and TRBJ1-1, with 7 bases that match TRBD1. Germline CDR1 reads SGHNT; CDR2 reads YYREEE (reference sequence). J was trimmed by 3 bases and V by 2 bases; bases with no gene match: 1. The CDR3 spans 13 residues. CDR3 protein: CASSFTGDTEAFF. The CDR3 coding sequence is TGTGCCAGCAGCTTTACAGGGGACACTGAAGCTTTCTTT.

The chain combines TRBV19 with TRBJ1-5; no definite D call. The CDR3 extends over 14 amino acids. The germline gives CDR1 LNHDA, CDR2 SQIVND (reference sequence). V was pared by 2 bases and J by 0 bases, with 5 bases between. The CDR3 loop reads CASSIKGSNQPQHF. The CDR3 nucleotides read TGTGCCAGTAGTATAAAGGGTAGCAATCAGCCCCAGCATTTT.